Described below is a single T cell receptor beta chain sequence and its context. Its target is not known. The junction departs from the called germline gene at one end, perhaps through a read error. The authors distributed each subset's genomic DNA evenly over several immunoSEQ plates. The repertoire was sequenced with immunoSEQ multiplex PCR; TCRdb's copy has only in-frame clones and lacks some. The table includes 1.5 million to 1.9 million clones, 95% to 99% detected once. Germline-derived CDR1 and CDR2 are SSHAT and FNYEAQ (reference sequence). The CDR3 runs to 13 residues. The entry originates in a study of shared clonotypes between healthy human individuals. About the research overall: Three CD4 naive, three CD4 memory, two CD8 naive and one CD8 memory plate were used per donor. Study conclusions and caveats: A few donors showed sharing of around 5% of naive CD4 clonotypes.

Naive CD45RA+ and memory CD45RA-negative subsets were split from CD4+ cells. The TCR originated in a man aged 25 to 40 in good health. The chain is built from TRBV7-7 and TRBJ2-5, with a tentative D call TRBD2 (5 bases). The specimen sequenced was naive CD4+ T cells sorted from blood. The subset was: CD45RA+ positively selected. CDR3 protein: CASSPPGIETQYF. The CDR3 coding sequence is TGTGCTAGCAGCCCCCCGGGGATAGAGACCCAGTACTTC.